These T cell receptor beta chains were read from a single sample in a study of blood T cell repertoires in COVID-19. Only in-frame clones appear in the TCRdb table, and some are missing; sequencing was by immunoSEQ multiplex PCR. The sample yields around 140,000 clones, more than 65% seen once. Sequenced input: peripheral blood. The origin of the receptors is a man between 60 and 75 years old with active or convalescent COVID-19. Each CDR3 is given with its conserved first and last residue. The order of the fields is J gene, V gene, clone size, CDR3 protein. Clone size is stated in some rows and not others, as once, few, many or a class when expanded.

TRBJ2-1,TRBV10-1,.,CASSDRGGAHEQFF
TRBJ2-3,TRBV11-3,.,CASSFRGTGESDTQYF
TRBJ2-2,TRBV6-1,.,CASSEAGTGSTGELFF
TRBJ1-1,TRBV21-1,.,CASSNRNCALTGVFVTEAFF
TRBJ1-5,TRBV30,.,CAWRNGETQPQHF
TRBJ1-2,TRBV30,few,CAWSQDISNYGYTF
TRBJ2-1,TRBV3-1/TRBV3-2,.,CASRSGTANEQFF
TRBJ1-1,TRBV13,.,CASSTPGGYVFF
TRBJ2-1,TRBV24-1,.,CATSDTDEAPFREQFF
TRBJ1-2,TRBV18,.,CASSDTGEQGYGYTF
TRBJ1-4,TRBV12-5,.,CASGLPDRGPEKLFF
TRBJ2-3,TRBV7-2,.,CASSLQGTSDTQYF
TRBJ1-1,TRBV7-9,.,CASSSPETGEAEAFF
TRBJ1-3,TRBV7-2,.,CASSFRDSPGNTIYF
TRBJ2-3,TRBV10-1,.,CASSESEYGTQYF
TRBJ1-2,TRBV11-2,.,CASSLDAGDYGYTF
TRBJ1-2,TRBV7-8,.,CASSQSRGSYGYTF
TRBJ2-7,TRBV18,.,CASSVTGSLYEQYF
TRBJ1-1,TRBV16,.,CASVAGGARDTEAFF
TRBJ2-1,TRBV5-6,few,CASSLFFGGYRVGDEQFF
TRBJ1-1,TRBV30,few,CACWIRTGRLFGAFF
TRBJ2-2,TRBV30,once,CAWSVAGVSGELFF
TRBJ2-2,TRBV2,.,CASSEIQGAGELFF
TRBJ1-4,TRBV3-1/TRBV3-2,.,CASSPGRGREKLFF
TRBJ2-7,TRBV7-9,.,CASISLGQGLSYEQYF
TRBJ2-1,TRBV19,.,CASSQRGQGNEQFF
TRBJ1-5,TRBV19,.,CASTLRDTNQPQHF
TRBJ2-5,TRBV11-3,.,CASSQAGAAVRETQYF
TRBJ2-3,TRBV9,.,CASGVPLADSTDTQYF
TRBJ1-4,TRBV5-6,few,CASSLQGLNEKLFF
TRBJ2-5,TRBV7-2,once,CASSFAGRGETQYF
TRBJ1-1,TRBV30,.,CAWEEGVNTEAFF
TRBJ1-2,TRBV5-6,.,CASSPTDRESDYGYTF
TRBJ1-2,TRBV7-9,.,CASSLEQSNYGYTF
TRBJ1-5,TRBV7-9,.,CASSSGSTRQPQHF
TRBJ2-2,TRBV5-5,.,CASSPELAGATGELFF
TRBJ2-7,TRBV7-2,few,CASSSNAGRSHEQYF
TRBJ1-2,TRBV5-1,.,CASSLVVDGHGGYTF
TRBJ1-5,TRBV7-2,.,CASSLAGSNQPQHF
TRBJ1-5,TRBV7-8,.,CASSLAQGDSNQPQHF
TRBJ1-2,TRBV5-6,few,CASSLMDLQEGYTF
TRBJ2-1,TRBV5-1,.,CASSLPQGDQFF
TRBJ1-2,TRBV7-2,.,CASSLLIGSGGYTF
TRBJ2-2,TRBV4-1,.,CASSQDSAGGNTGELFF
TRBJ2-1,TRBV2,.,CASRDTQGVPNEQFF
TRBJ2-7,TRBV4-1,.,CASSQVGRGAYEQYF
TRBJ2-2,TRBV6-4,.,CASSAEQGTGELFF
TRBJ1-2,TRBV29-1,.,CSAGQGEGLDGYTF
TRBJ2-5,TRBV6-5,.,CASSYSQRGGRETQYF
TRBJ2-7,TRBV4-1,.,CASSQVMASGYSYEQYF
TRBJ1-5,TRBV18,few,CASSPGGGAGQPQHF
TRBJ1-5,TRBV7-9,.,CASTSDNSNQPQHF
TRBJ2-2,TRBV18,.,CASSPDRRANTGELFF
TRBJ1-1,TRBV9,.,CASSVRQLNTEAFF
TRBJ2-3,TRBV20-1,once,CSARRVDTQYF
TRBJ2-3,TRBV19,.,CASSPGGTDTQYF
TRBJ1-2,TRBV7-9,.,CASSLVAAGDGYTF
TRBJ2-5,TRBV5-1,.,CASSPRPGDIGVRETQYF
TRBJ1-5,TRBV19,.,CASSEQGRNQPQHF
TRBJ1-1,TRBV6-2/TRBV6-3,.,CASSTVTGVEGAFF